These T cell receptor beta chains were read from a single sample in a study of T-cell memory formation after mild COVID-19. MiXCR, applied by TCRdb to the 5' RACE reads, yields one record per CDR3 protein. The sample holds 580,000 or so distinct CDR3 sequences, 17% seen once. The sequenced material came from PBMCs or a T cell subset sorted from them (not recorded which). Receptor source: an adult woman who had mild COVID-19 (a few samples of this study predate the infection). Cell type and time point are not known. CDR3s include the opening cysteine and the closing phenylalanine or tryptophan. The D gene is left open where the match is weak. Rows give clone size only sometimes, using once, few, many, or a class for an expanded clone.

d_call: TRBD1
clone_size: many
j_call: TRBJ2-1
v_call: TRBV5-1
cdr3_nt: TGCGCCAGCAGCCCTGGGGACAGGGGGCGAAATGAGCAGTTCTTC
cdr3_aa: CASSPGDRGRNEQFF

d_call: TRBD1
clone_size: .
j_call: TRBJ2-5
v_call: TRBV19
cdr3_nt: TGTGCCAGTAGTGTGGGACAGGGTGTGGAGACCCAGTACTTC
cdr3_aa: CASSVGQGVETQYF

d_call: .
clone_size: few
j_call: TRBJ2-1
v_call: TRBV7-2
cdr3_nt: TGTGCCAGCAGCCCAGCAACCCTAGAGCAGTTCTTC
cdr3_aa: CASSPATLEQFF

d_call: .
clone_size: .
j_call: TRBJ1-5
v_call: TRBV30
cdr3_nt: TGTGCCTGGAGTTCCAGGGCGAATCAGCCCCAGCATTTT
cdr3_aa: CAWSSRANQPQHF

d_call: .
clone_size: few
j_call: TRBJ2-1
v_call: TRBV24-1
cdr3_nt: TGTGCCACCAGTGCCTTAGACAATGAGCAGTTCTTC
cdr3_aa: CATSALDNEQFF

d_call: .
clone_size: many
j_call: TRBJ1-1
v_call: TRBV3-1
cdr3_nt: TGTGCCAGCAGCCAAGCGGCTAACACTGAAGCTTTCTTT
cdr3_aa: CASSQAANTEAFF

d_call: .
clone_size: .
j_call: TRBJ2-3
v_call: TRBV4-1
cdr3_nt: TGCGCCAGCAGCCAAGAGGTTCGGGGGACAGATACGCAGTATTTT
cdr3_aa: CASSQEVRGTDTQYF

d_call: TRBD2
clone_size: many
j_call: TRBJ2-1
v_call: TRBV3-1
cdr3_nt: TGTGCCAGCAGCCAGGAAGCAAGGAGTAAGAGCGGGGCCGTCTACAATGAGCAGTTCTTC
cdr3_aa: CASSQEARSKSGAVYNEQFF

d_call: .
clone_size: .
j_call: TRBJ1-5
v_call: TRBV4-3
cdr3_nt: TGCGCCAGCAGCCAAGATCAATCTGGGTTAGGTAATCAGCCCCAGCATTTT
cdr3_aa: CASSQDQSGLGNQPQHF

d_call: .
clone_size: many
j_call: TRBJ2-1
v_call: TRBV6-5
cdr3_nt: TGTGCCAGCAGACCACAAGCATATCTCTCCTACAATGAGCAGTTCTTC
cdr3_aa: CASRPQAYLSYNEQFF

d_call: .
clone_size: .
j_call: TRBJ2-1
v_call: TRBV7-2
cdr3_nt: TGTGCCAGCAGCTTAATCCCCCTCTACAATGAGCAGTTCTTC
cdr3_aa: CASSLIPLYNEQFF

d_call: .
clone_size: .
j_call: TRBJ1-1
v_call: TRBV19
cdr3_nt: TGTGCCAGTAGTATAGAAGGGAACACTGAAGCTTTCTTT
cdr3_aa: CASSIEGNTEAFF

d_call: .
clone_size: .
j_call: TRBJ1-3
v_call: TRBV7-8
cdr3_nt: TGTGCCAGCAGCCCTCCCCAAGAGGACACCATATATTTT
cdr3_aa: CASSPPQEDTIYF

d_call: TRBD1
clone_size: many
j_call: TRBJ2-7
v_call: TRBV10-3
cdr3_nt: TGTGCCATCAGTGAGTTAGGGGGCGGATACGAGCAGTACTTC
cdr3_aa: CAISELGGGYEQYF

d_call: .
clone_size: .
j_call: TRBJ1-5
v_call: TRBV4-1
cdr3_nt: TGCGCCAGCAGCCCAAGGGGTTTGGGTCAGCCCCAGCATTTT
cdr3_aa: CASSPRGLGQPQHF

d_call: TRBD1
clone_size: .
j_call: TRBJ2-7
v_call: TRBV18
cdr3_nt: TGTGCCAGCTCACCAACGCTCATGGACAGGAACTACGAGCAGTACTTC
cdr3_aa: CASSPTLMDRNYEQYF

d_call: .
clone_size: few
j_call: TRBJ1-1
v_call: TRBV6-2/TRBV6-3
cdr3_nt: TGTGCCAGCAGTCGCGCGGGGTCAGGCACTGAAGCTTTCTTT
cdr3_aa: CASSRAGSGTEAFF

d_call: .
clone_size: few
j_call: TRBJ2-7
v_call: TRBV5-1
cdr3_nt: TGCGCCAGCAGCTTGGAAGGCATGTTCGGCGAGCAGTACTTC
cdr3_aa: CASSLEGMFGEQYF

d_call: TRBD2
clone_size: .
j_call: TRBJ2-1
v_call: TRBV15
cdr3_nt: TGTGCCACCAGCGCGAGCGGGGCCAGCTCCTACAATGAGCAGTTCTTC
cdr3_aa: CATSASGASSYNEQFF

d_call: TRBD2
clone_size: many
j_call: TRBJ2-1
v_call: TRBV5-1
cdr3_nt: TGCGCCAGCAGCCCCCATTGGGCTAGCGGAGAAGGAGAGCAGTTCTTC
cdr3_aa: CASSPHWASGEGEQFF

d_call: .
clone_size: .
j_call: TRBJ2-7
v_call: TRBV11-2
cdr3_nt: TGTGCCAGCAGCTCAGGACCGTCGGAGGACTTC
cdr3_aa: CASSSGPSEDF

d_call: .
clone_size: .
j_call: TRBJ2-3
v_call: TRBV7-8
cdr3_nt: TGTGCCAGCAGCTCTGGACCAGTTGGGGACGATACGCAGTATTTT
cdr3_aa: CASSSGPVGDDTQYF

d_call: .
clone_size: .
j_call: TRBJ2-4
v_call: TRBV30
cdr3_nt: TGTGCCTGGAGGCGGGGGCAGACGGCCAAAAACATTCAGTACTTC
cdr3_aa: CAWRRGQTAKNIQYF

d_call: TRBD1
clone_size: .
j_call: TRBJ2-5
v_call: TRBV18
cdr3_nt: TGTGCCAGCTCACCACGACAGGGGGCGGAGACCCAGTACTTC
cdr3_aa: CASSPRQGAETQYF

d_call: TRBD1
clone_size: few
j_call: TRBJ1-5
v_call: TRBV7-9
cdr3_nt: TGTGCCAGCAGCAGCCAGGGACAGGGTGGCAATCAGCCCCAGCATTTT
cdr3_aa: CASSSQGQGGNQPQHF

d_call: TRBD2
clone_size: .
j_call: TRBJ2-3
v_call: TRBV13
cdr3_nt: TGTGCCAGCAGCTCCGGGGTAGCGGGGGTCACAGATACGCAGTATTTT
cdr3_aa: CASSSGVAGVTDTQYF

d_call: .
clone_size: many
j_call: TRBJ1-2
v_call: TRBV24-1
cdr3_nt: TGTGCCACCAGTTTCGCAGGGGATGGCTACACCTTC
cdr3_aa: CATSFAGDGYTF

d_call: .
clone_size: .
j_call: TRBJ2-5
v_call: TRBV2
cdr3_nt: TGTGCCAGCAGCGCGCGCTACAGGGGGGGAGAGACCCAGTACTTC
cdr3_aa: CASSARYRGGETQYF

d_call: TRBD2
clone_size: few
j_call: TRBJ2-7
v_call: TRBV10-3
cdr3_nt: TGTGCCATCAGTTCGGGACTAGCGGGCTTGAACGAGCAGTACTTC
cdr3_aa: CAISSGLAGLNEQYF

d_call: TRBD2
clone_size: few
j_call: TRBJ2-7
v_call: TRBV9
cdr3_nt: TGTGCCAGCAGCGAAGGGACTAGCGGGAACCACGAGCAGTACTTC
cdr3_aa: CASSEGTSGNHEQYF

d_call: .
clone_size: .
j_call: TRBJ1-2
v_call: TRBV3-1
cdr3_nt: TGTGCCAGCAACCTAGGGGGGATTAACTATGGCTACACCTTC
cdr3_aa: CASNLGGINYGYTF

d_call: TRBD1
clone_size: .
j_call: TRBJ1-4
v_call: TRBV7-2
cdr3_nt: TGTGCCAGCAGCTTATCCAGGGACAGGGAAAGACACTTT
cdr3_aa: CASSLSRDRERHF

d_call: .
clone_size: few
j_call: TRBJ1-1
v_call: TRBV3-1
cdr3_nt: TGTGCCAGCACCCACGGGGGGAACACTGAAGCTTTCTTT
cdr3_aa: CASTHGGNTEAFF

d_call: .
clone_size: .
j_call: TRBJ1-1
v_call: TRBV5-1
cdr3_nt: TGCGCCAGCAGCTTGAGGGTGATGGGGGCTGTGAACACTGAAGCTTTCTTT
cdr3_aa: CASSLRVMGAVNTEAFF

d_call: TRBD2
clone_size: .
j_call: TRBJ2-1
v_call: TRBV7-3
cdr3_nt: TGTGCCAGCAGCGGAACTAGCGGGGCGGGGTACAATGAGCAGTTCTTC
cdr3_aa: CASSGTSGAGYNEQFF

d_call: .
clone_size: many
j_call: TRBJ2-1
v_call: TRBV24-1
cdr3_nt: TGTGCCACCAGTGATACGCGAGGGCGGGGGCTATACAATGAGCAGTTCTTC
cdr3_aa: CATSDTRGRGLYNEQFF

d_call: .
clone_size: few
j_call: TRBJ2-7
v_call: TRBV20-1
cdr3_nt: TGCAGTGCTAGAGGGGGGATGATGGCGGGACGAACCTACGAGCAGTACTTC
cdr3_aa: CSARGGMMAGRTYEQYF

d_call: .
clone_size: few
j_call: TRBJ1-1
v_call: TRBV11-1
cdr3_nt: TGTGCCAGCAGTCCCGACAGGCAGCGTCGGGTCACTGAAGCTTTCTTT
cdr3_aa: CASSPDRQRRVTEAFF

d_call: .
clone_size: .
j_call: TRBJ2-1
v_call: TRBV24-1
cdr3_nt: TGTGCCACCAGTGTTCGGAATGAGCAGTTCTTC
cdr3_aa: CATSVRNEQFF

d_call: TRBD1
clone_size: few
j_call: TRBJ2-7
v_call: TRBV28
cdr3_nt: TGTGCCAGCAGCACAACCGGGACAGGGATTCCAGGCGAGCAGTACTTC
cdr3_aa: CASSTTGTGIPGEQYF

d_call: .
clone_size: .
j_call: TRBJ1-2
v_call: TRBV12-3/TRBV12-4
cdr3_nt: TGTGCCAGCAGTTTGACAGAGGAAGTCATGGATTTCGGCTACACCTTC
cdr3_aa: CASSLTEEVMDFGYTF

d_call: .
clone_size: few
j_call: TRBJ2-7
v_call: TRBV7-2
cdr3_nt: TGTGCCAGCAGCGCGAGGGCTTCTGAATACGAGCAGTACTTC
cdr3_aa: CASSARASEYEQYF

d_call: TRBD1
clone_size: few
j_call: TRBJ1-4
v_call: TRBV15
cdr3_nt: TGTGCCACCAGCAGAGATAAGGGACAGGCAACTAATGAAAAACTGTTTTTT
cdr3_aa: CATSRDKGQATNEKLFF

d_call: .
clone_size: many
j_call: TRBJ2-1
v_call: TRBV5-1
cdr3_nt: TGTGCCAGCAGCTTACAGGGTTACAATGAGCAGTTCTTC
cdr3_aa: CASSLQGYNEQFF

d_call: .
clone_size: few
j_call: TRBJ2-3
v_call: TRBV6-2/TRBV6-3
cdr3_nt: TGTGCCAGCAGTTACTTTCTAGCTGAAGGGTCTGATACGCAGTATTTT
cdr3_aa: CASSYFLAEGSDTQYF

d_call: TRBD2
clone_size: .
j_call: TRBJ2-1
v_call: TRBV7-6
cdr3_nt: TGTGCCAGCAGCCTAACTTTGGGGCGGGAGCCCCACAATGAGCAGTTCTTC
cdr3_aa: CASSLTLGREPHNEQFF

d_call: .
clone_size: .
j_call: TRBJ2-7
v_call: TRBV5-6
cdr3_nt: TGTGCCAGCGGCCGGACCCCCCGGGAGCAGTACTTC
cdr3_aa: CASGRTPREQYF

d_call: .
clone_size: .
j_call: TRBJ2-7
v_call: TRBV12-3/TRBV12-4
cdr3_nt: TGTGCCAGCAGTCGGGACGCCCGAGAGGAGCAGTACTTC
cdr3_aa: CASSRDAREEQYF

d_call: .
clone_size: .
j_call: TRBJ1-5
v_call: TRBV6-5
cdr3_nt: TGTGCCAGCAGTCCGGGGCGCGTAGGGCCCCAGCATTTT
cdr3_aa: CASSPGRVGPQHF

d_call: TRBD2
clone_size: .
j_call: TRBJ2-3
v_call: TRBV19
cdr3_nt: TGTGCCAGTAATCCCGGAGCGGGAGGACCAGATACGCAGTATTTT
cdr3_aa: CASNPGAGGPDTQYF